These 14 T cell receptor beta chains share one sample of origin, sequenced in a study of T cells in Graves' hyperthyroidism and ophthalmopathy. Amplification targeted TCR beta CDR3 regions from RNA transcripts. When the TCR CDR3 underwent first-round RT-PCR, the HTBI primer set was used. A single record per CDR3 protein comes from TCRdb applying MiXCR to the multiplex PCR reads. The profile shows approximately 640,000 distinct CDR3 sequences, roughly 46% of them singletons. Sequencing used peripheral blood or thyroid tissue (not recorded which). These receptors were taken from an adult man with Graves' disease, either hyperthyroidism or ophthalmopathy (not recorded which).

The rearrangement uses TRBV9 and TRBJ2-5, with 10 bases aligning to TRBD2. The CDR3 spans 15 residues. V lost 3 bases to trimming and J lost 1 base; unmatched junction nucleotides: 3. Germline CDR1 SGDLS, CDR2 YYNGEE. The CDR3: CASSGSGGPQETQYF. The DNA for the CDR3 is TGTGCCAGCAGCGGTAGCGGGGGGCCCCAAGAGACCCAGTACTTC. Filled out from reference TRBV9 and TRBJ2-5, the complete variable domain reads DSGVTQTPKHLITATGQRVTLRCSPRSGDLSVYWYQQSLDQGLQFLIQYYNGEERAKGNILERFSAQQFPDLHSELNLSSLELGDSALYFCASSGSGGPQETQYFGPGTRLLVL.

This clonotype was seen repeatedly, ten times or more. Its ends do not fully match the called genes, so a read error is possible. The chain recombines TRBV6-1 with TRBJ2-5; D call uncertain. CDR3 length equals 10 residues. Germline V CDR1 and CDR2: MNHNS, SASEGT. CDR3 loop: CASRQETQYF. CDR3 DNA sequence: TGCGCCAGCAGACAAGAGACCCAGTACTTC.

The chain recombines TRBV24-1 with TRBJ1-2, with 10 bases matching TRBD1. V was pared by 6 bases and J by 4 bases, with 7 bases of the junction left unmatched. In germline, CDR1 is KGHDR, CDR2 SFDVKD. The CDR3 has 15 amino acids. This CDR3 reads CATSYQRTGGYGYTF. Written as DNA, the CDR3 is TGTGCCACCAGTTACCAGAGGACAGGGGGCTATGGCTACACCTTC.

The chain recombines TRBV29-1 with TRBJ1-6; D is possibly TRBD1 (6 bases). From germline, CDR1 is SQVTM and CDR2 ANQGSEA. Trimming left V 4 bases short and J 10 bases short, with 11 bases between. This CDR3 spans 12 amino acids. The CDR3 coding sequence is TGCAGCGTTGTCGCAGGGGACTCACCCCTCCACTTT. It codes for CSVVAGDSPLHF.

The table lists this clonotype with many counts. The gene calls are TRBV7-2 and TRBJ2-6; no clear D gene. V shed 5 bases and J shed 4 bases, with 12 bases lying between them. The CDR3 has 15 residues. Germline CDR1 SGHTA, CDR2 FQGNSA. DNA of the CDR3: TGTGCCAGCAGCCGGATGGGCCTGGGGGCCAACGTCCTGACTTTC. This codes for CASSRMGLGANVLTF.

The chain carries TRBV10-3 and TRBJ1-4, with 11 bases identical to TRBD1. Germline V gene lookup returns CDR1 ENHRY and CDR2 SYGVKD. Germline trimming cut 5 bases from V and 8 bases from J; bases unmatched to any gene: 4. This CDR3 is 14 amino acids long. This CDR3 is CAISRTGGWEKLFF. The CDR3, as DNA: TGTGCCATCAGTCGGACAGGGGGCTGGGAAAAACTGTTTTTT.

Turning to this clonotype: A much bigger clone sits one base away, suggesting this may be a read error. J is TRBJ1-2 and V is TRBV5-1; D is unresolved. The CDR3 has 15 residues. In germline, CDR1 is SGHRS, CDR2 YFSETQ. The CDR3 sequence is CASSFDPSGTYGHTF. In DNA form, the CDR3 reads TGCGCCAGCAGCTTTGATCCCTCGGGCACCTATGGCCACACCTTC.

The chain employs TRBV2 and TRBJ2-7; a possible D gene is TRBD2 (6 bases). Germline CDR1 and CDR2: SNHLY and FYNNEI. Trimming cost V 3 bases and J 7 bases, with 16 bases left between them. The CDR3 is 14 amino acids. CDR3 nucleotide sequence: TGTGCCAGCAGTGATGCTAGCGAGGTTCGGGAGCAGTACTTC. It translates to CASSDASEVREQYF.

The gene calls are TRBV2 and TRBJ1-2, with TRBD1 identical over 7 bases. CDR1 SNHLY and CDR2 FYNNEI come from the germline V gene. V dropped 8 bases and J dropped 7; count of bases not matched to a gene: 10. The CDR3 is 13 amino acids. This CDR3 is CASVASPGGGYTF. The CDR3, as DNA: TGTGCCAGCGTTGCGTCGCCAGGGGGTGGCTACACCTTC. The full variable domain, rest sourced from reference TRBV2 and TRBJ1-2, is EPEVTQTPSHQVTQMGQEVILRCVPISNHLYFYWYRQILGQKVEFLVSFYNNEISEKSEIFDDQFSVERPDGSNFTLKIRSTKLEDSAMYFCASVASPGGGYTFGSGTRLTVV.

This clonotype was counted many times. The rearrangement joins TRBV25-1 to TRBJ2-7, with TRBD1 identical over 9 bases. This CDR3 spans 15 amino acids. Germline V CDR1 and CDR2: MGHDK, SYGVNS. The V gene end was trimmed by 7 bases and the J gene end by 2 bases; junction bases not matched to a gene: 9. CDR3 loop: CASTPGQGHPYEQYF. Written as DNA, the CDR3 is TGTGCCAGCACCCCGGGACAGGGCCACCCCTACGAGCAGTACTTC.

A remark on this clonotype: Since no conserved phenylalanine or tryptophan closes the CDR3, a read error is the likely cause. This chain joins TRBV10-2 and TRBJ1-1, with no clear D. Trimming took 3 bases from V and 1 from J, leaving 12 bases between them. Germline values: CDR1 WSHSY, CDR2 SAAADI. The length of the CDR3 is 15 residues. CDR3 sequence: CASSDFSKRNTEAFS. In nucleotides, the CDR3 is TGCGCCAGCAGTGATTTCAGCAAGCGGAACACTGAAGCTTTCTCT.

The V call is TRBV2, the J call TRBJ1-3, with D possibly being TRBD1 (5 bases). The CDR3 contains 15 residues. The V gene lost 1 base and the J gene lost 3 bases, with 10 bases spanning the gap. CDR1 and CDR2 (germline): SNHLY, FYNNEI. In nucleotides, the CDR3 is TGTGCCAGCAGTGAAGGTGCAGGGTTTGGAAACACCATATATTTT. As protein: CASSEGAGFGNTIYF. The variable domain in full, with the rest retrieved from reference TRBV2 and TRBJ1-3, is EPEVTQTPSHQVTQMGQEVILRCVPISNHLYFYWYRQILGQKVEFLVSFYNNEISEKSEIFDDQFSVERPDGSNFTLKIRSTKLEDSAMYFCASSEGAGFGNTIYFGEGSWLTVV.

Ten or more counts support this clonotype. The rearrangement uses TRBV6-4 and TRBJ1-2; D is perhaps TRBD1 (5 bases). Germline assignment: CDR1 MRHNA and CDR2 SNTAGT. Trimming removed 6 bases at V and 5 bases at J, with 10 bases between. The CDR3 runs 12 residues. Here the CDR3 reads CASRPGQYGYTF. For the CDR3, the DNA is TGTGCCAGCAGACCGGGGCAGTATGGCTACACCTTC.

This clonotype appeared a few times. The J gene is TRBJ1-3, the V gene TRBV5-1; D is possibly TRBD1 (5 bases). Deletions cut 0 bases from V and 4 bases from J, with 8 bases between. Germline values: CDR1 SGHRS, CDR2 YFSETQ. The CDR3 has 14 amino acids. The CDR3: CASSLAGIGNTIYF. DNA of the CDR3: TGCGCCAGCAGCTTGGCAGGGATCGGAAACACCATATATTTT.